This T cell receptor (beta chain) was profiled in a study of spatial heterogeneity in lung cancer (dated by TCRdb to the late 2010s). In the study overall: Beta-chain transcripts were consistently detected in greater numbers than alpha-chain transcripts, which likely reflects a higher abundance of beta-chain transcripts. In non-small cell lung cancer, the study made a quantitative comparison of TCR alpha and beta repertoires among multiple tumor regions, matched nontumor lung and blood. The study linked features of the TCR repertoire to counts of nonsynonymous mutations, which were determined by whole-exome sequencing of tumor tissue. At surgery, both alpha and beta chains were TCR-sequenced in around 240 tumor regions, about 61 matched nontumor lung samples and some 58 PBMC samples. In the raw uncorrected reads, each unique combination of TCR and UMI appeared more than ten times on average.

The sample's time point label, decoded: sample taken at primary tumor resection. For TCR sequencing, whole RNA was extracted from tumor and nontumor lung tissue, or from cryopreserved PBMC samples, and no cell sorting was done. The donors were some 72 patients from the lung TRACERx cohort who had early-stage, untreated non-small cell lung cancer. A patient was chosen for TCR sequencing only when enough RNA was available from at least two tumor regions. Receptor amplification or capture employed 5' RACE. The listed sequencing device is NextSeq 500. In the TCR library protocol, a unique molecular identifier was attached to each TCR cDNA molecule so that PCR and sequencing errors could be corrected. For the original study's pipeline: TCR identification, UMI-based error correction and CDR3 extraction were all carried out with Decombinator tools. Expanded TCRs were defined as those above a frequency of 2 per 1,000, corresponding to the top 1% of the tumor frequency distribution. Rényi diversity was computed with the R vegan package after subsampling each repertoire 100 times to 5,000 TCRs. CDR3 similarity networks were constructed using string-kernel similarity of amino acid triplets, with links drawn between CDR3s whose pairwise similarity was above 0.82. TCRdb trimmed the raw reads at Q25, called clones with MiXCR and kept productive beta chains. Merged by CDR3 protein, the rows form single entries marked with the most common genes and DNA. The V and J calls were determined by TCRdb, not by the authors. The sample has under 75,000 distinct CDR3 sequences on record, 13% of them singletons. The top ten constitute 7.2% of the sample.

Details on this clonotype: Its antigen target is currently unknown. No base qualities exist here, and no much larger clone lies one base off it.

What the work shows at the level of the full study, not this receptor alone: Ubiquitous expanded tumor TCRs were found in blood more often at tumor resection than at routine follow-up. Additional single-cell paired TCR alpha and beta sequencing was considered necessary to confirm, at a functional level, the hypothesis that regional TCRs recognize regional mutations.

The clonotype was recovered from a male donor with early-stage non-small cell lung cancer. The sequences come from PBMCs, collected at surgery.

Here the CDR3 is given as CASTGLAGGPGEQFF. The nucleotide sequence reads as follows: TGTGCCAGCACGGGACTAGCGGGAGGGCCGGGCGAGCAGTTCTTC. This sequence uses TRBV6-2 or TRBV6-3 and TRBJ2-1; 16 bases in between match TRBD2. Trimmed from V: 7 bases; trimmed from J: 10 bases; junction bases lacking a gene match: 7. Its CDR3 holds 15 amino acids, cysteine through phenylalanine. Only the CDR3 DNA is retained, 45 bases long and in frame from the first base. CDR1 MNHEY and CDR2 SVGEGT are derived from the germline V gene.